These 30 T cell receptor beta chains originate from one sample sequenced in a study of blood T cell repertoires in COVID-19 (TCRdb year 2020). Library preparation was by the immunoSEQ multiplex PCR assay. Not all clones reach the TCRdb copy of this immuneACCESS table, which keeps in-frame sequences only. Checked studies attribute under half of the gap to unresolved V genes and leave the rest unexplained. The sample data list about 200,000 clones, and about 84% of these were observed just once. In total, the top ten clones hold 15% to 20% of the sample. Input material: peripheral blood. Every receptor here comes from a person aged 65 to 79 with COVID-19, enrolled during active disease.

The chain recombines TRBV7-9 with TRBJ2-7; 7 nucleotides match TRBD1. The CDR3 totals 14 residues. The V gene end was trimmed by 4 bases and the J gene end by 2 bases; junction bases not matched to a gene: 5. Per the germline V gene, CDR1 is SEHNR and CDR2 is FQNEAQ (reference sequence). CDR3 DNA sequence: TGTGCCAGCAGCTCCACAGGGGCCCCCTACGAGCAGTACTTC. Translating it yields CASSSTGAPYEQYF.

The chain is built from TRBV6-2 or TRBV6-3 and TRBJ2-7; D is possibly TRBD1 (5 bases). This CDR3 contains 13 residues. From germline, CDR1 is MNHEY and CDR2 SVGEGT. Trimming stripped 3 bases from V and 4 bases from J, with 10 bases between. The CDR3 protein is CASSYAGYYEQYF. CDR3 bases: TGTGCCAGCAGTTATGCAGGGTATTACGAGCAGTACTTC.

The rearrangement uses TRBV6-6 and TRBJ1-5, with TRBD1 identical over 7 bases. CDR1 and CDR2 (germline): MNHNY, SVGAGI (reference sequence). The length of the CDR3 is 14 residues. V dropped 6 bases and J dropped 5; count of bases not matched to a gene: 7. The CDR3 is CASSRQGGDQPQHF. CDR3 DNA: TGTGCCAGCAGCCGACAGGGCGGGGATCAGCCCCAGCATTTT.

The chain couples TRBV9 to TRBJ2-3, with D perhaps matching TRBD2 (6 bases). This CDR3 is built from 14 residues. Germline V gene data show CDR1 as SGDLS and CDR2 as YYNGEE. V shed 0 bases and J shed 2 bases, with 7 bases lying between them. Here the CDR3 DNA reads TGTGCCAGCAGCGTAGCGGGGGACACAGATACGCAGTATTTT. It is translated as CASSVAGDTDTQYF.

This clone was detected a few times. Compared with germline, one end of the junction differs, possibly owing to a read error. The chain employs TRBV11-1 and TRBJ2-7; D is possibly TRBD2 (5 bases). Germline V lookup: CDR1 SGHAT, CDR2 FQDESV (reference sequence). The CDR3 runs 15 residues. The CDR3 is CASSLARYRPYEQYF. The CDR3 region has the DNA TGTGCCAGCAGCCTAGCCCGGTACAGACCCTACGAGCAGTACTTC.

V gene TRBV9 combines with J gene TRBJ2-3, with D possibly matching TRBD2 (5 bases). The V and J ends lost 3 bases and 2 bases respectively, with 16 bases between them. The length of the CDR3 is 16 residues. The germline V gene has CDR1 SGDLS and CDR2 YYNGEE. CDR3 protein: CASSANIGVSTDTQYF. The CDR3 bases are TGTGCCAGCAGCGCGAACATCGGGGTGTCCACAGATACGCAGTATTTT.

To note about this clone: At one boundary the junction diverges from the germline segment, which might be a read error. CDR3 DNA sequence: TGCGGACTAGGCGGGAACTCCTACGAGCAGTACTTC. Translation gives CGLGGNSYEQYF. V is TRBV30 and J is TRBJ2-7; TRBD2 matches 7 bases. Germline lookup yields CDR1 GTSNPN and CDR2 SVGIG (reference sequence). The CDR3 totals 12 residues.

The rearrangement links TRBV6-4 to TRBJ2-1, with 9 bases that match TRBD2. V lost 6 bases, J lost 2 bases, and 5 bases stayed unmatched. This CDR3 has 15 residues. Germline CDR1 reads MRHNA; CDR2 reads SNTAGT. The CDR3 loop is CASSRREGAYNEQFF. The CDR3 DNA reads as TGTGCCAGCAGCCGGCGGGAGGGGGCCTACAATGAGCAGTTCTTC.

This clone was found once. This chain uses TRBV19 with TRBJ1-3; D is unclear. The CDR3 covers 15 residues. CDR1 LNHDA and CDR2 SQIVND come from the germline V gene (reference sequence). V gave up 0 bases and J gave up 0 bases, with 6 bases separating them. The CDR3 loop reads CASSIDPSSGNTIYF. In DNA, the CDR3 is TGTGCCAGTAGTATAGATCCGAGCTCTGGAAACACCATATATTTT.

This chain connects TRBV5-1 to TRBJ2-1; 8 bases align to TRBD1. The V gene end was trimmed by 0 bases and the J gene end by 12 bases; junction bases not matched to a gene: 2. The CDR3 sequence is 12 residues long. The germline gives CDR1 SGHRS, CDR2 YFSETQ. The CDR3 sequence: CASSLEGTGQFF. The CDR3 DNA sequence: TGCGCCAGCAGCTTGGAGGGGACAGGGCAGTTCTTC.

CDR3 bases: TGCGCCAGCAGCCAAGTATCGACACGTACAGACACAGATACGCAGTATTTT. Amino acids: CASSQVSTRTDTDTQYF. The genes are TRBV4-3 and TRBJ2-3; D gene uncertain. The CDR3 has 17 amino acids. Germline V gene data show CDR1 as LGHNA and CDR2 as YSLEER. Trimming cost V 1 base and J 2 bases, with 16 bases left between them.

This clone was seen ten or more times. The chain uses TRBV6-5 and TRBJ2-1; D is uncertain. The length of the CDR3 is 15 residues. The germline CDR1 and CDR2 sequences are MNHEY and SVGAGI. V was pared by 2 bases and J by 4 bases, with 12 bases between. CDR3 coding DNA: TGTGCCAGCAGTTACAAGACGGGTTCATACAATGAGCAGTTCTTC. It is translated as CASSYKTGSYNEQFF.

The chain uses TRBV7-2 and TRBJ2-3, with TRBD2 matching over 7 bases. V was clipped by 1 base and J by 3 bases; unmatched bases: 10. The germline CDR1 and CDR2 sequences are SGHTA and FQGNSA. The CDR3 loop spans 17 amino acids. CDR3 residues: CASSLGGGRPITDTQYF. The CDR3 DNA reads as TGTGCCAGCAGCTTAGGGGGCGGGAGACCAATTACAGATACGCAGTATTTT. Combining the CDR3 with reference TRBV7-2 and TRBJ2-3 gives the whole variable domain GAGVSQSPSNKVTEKGKDVELRCDPISGHTALYWYRQSLGQGLEFLIYFQGNSAPDKSGLPSDRFSAERTGGSVSTLTIQRTQQEDSAVYLCASSLGGGRPITDTQYFGPGTRLTVL.

The chain has TRBV11-2 and TRBJ1-1; D possibly corresponds to TRBD1 (5 bases). This CDR3 is 14 amino acids long. Germline V CDR1 and CDR2: SGHAT, FQNNGV. Trimming took off 5 bases at V and 6 bases at J, with 16 bases between the two ends. CDR3 DNA: TGTGCCAGCAGCCTCGGTGGGGGGGGACCTGAAGCTTTCTTT. Amino acid sequence: CASSLGGGGPEAFF.

The chain couples TRBV6-4 to TRBJ2-7; 14 bases line up with TRBD2. The CDR3 contains 17 residues. Looked up from germline, CDR1 is MRHNA and CDR2 is SNTAGT. V trimming: 10 bases; J trimming: 2 bases; junction bases outside the gene matches: 13. CDR3 bases: TGTGCCATCAAATCACGGGGACTAGCGGGAGACGCCTACGAGCAGTACTTC. Its translation is CAIKSRGLAGDAYEQYF.

J is TRBJ2-7 and V is TRBV27; 9 nucleotides agree with TRBD1. Germline CDR1 reads MNHEY; CDR2 reads SMNVEV (reference sequence). Germline trimming cut 6 bases from V and 6 bases from J; bases unmatched to any gene: 9. The CDR3 spans 14 residues. The CDR3 DNA reads as TGTGCCAGCAGCCGGACAGGGGCCTCCGCCGAGCAGTACTTC. It specifies CASSRTGASAEQYF.

This clone was seen more than once but under ten times. This rearrangement joins TRBV6-2 or TRBV6-3 to TRBJ2-1; TRBD2 might be the D (6 bases). V was clipped by 0 bases and J by 6 bases, with 12 bases between them. The CDR3 extends over 15 amino acids. Looked up from germline, CDR1 is MNHEY and CDR2 is SVGEGT. CDR3 amino acids: CASSYSGGRGNEQFF. The CDR3 DNA follows: TGTGCCAGCAGTTACTCGGGGGGAAGGGGCAATGAGCAGTTCTTC.

CDR3 DNA sequence: TGTGCCAGCTCAAATACAGGGTCGGGTGAGACCCAGTACTTC. This gives the protein CASSNTGSGETQYF. This chain joins TRBV18 and TRBJ2-5, with D tentatively TRBD1 (6 bases). CDR3 length equals 14 residues. Germline V CDR1 and CDR2: KGHSH, LQKENI. Trimming stripped 5 bases from V and 5 bases from J, with 15 bases between.

The CDR3 loop is CSVVSSDSQETQYF. In DNA, the CDR3 is TGCAGCGTTGTGAGTAGTGATTCTCAAGAGACCCAGTACTTC. V and J are TRBV29-1 and TRBJ2-5; D gene uncertain. V lost 4 bases and J lost 2, with 14 bases in between. Germline V CDR1 and CDR2: SQVTM, ANQGSEA. This CDR3 is built from 14 residues.

This clone was found once. For the CDR3, the DNA is TGTGCCAGCAGCCCAAGACTAGCGGCAAACTACGAGCAGTACTTC. Protein sequence: CASSPRLAANYEQYF. The gene calls are TRBV13 and TRBJ2-7, with 9 bases fitting TRBD2. Germline V lookup: CDR1 PRHDT, CDR2 FYEKMQ (reference sequence). This CDR3 comprises 15 residues. The trim removed 5 bases at V and 3 bases at J, leaving 8 bases unmatched.

This chain links TRBV15 with TRBJ2-5; TRBD1 aligns across 8 bases. CDR1 is LNHNV, CDR2 YYDKDF, per germline (reference sequence). This CDR3 has 15 residues. After removal of 3 bases from V and 5 bases from J, the junction contained 8 bases not matched to a gene. The CDR3: CATSSEMGQAETQYF. The CDR3 DNA reads TGTGCCACCAGCAGCGAAATGGGACAGGCGGAGACCCAGTACTTC.

The chain combines TRBV6-1 with TRBJ1-2, with 7 bases identical to TRBD1. Germline values: CDR1 MNHNS, CDR2 SASEGT. V shed 5 bases and J 13 bases; nucleotides not matched to a gene: 7. CDR3 size: 11 residues. The CDR3 reads CASSSDRLSTF. The CDR3 DNA is TGTGCCAGCAGTTCGGACAGGCTGAGCACCTTC.

The rearrangement uses TRBV19 and TRBJ2-3, with 11 bases fitting TRBD2. J gave up 5 bases and V 3 bases, and 7 bases lay outside the gene matches. The CDR3 length is 16 residues. Germline V gives CDR1 LNHDA, CDR2 SQIVND (reference sequence). The CDR3, as DNA: TGTGCCAGTAGTATCGCTAGCGGGGGGCCACAAGATACGCAGTATTTT. It encodes CASSIASGGPQDTQYF.

This clone was seen a few times. The V and J genes are TRBV6-6 and TRBJ1-5; maybe TRBD1 (5 bases). Germline V lookup: CDR1 MNHNY, CDR2 SVGAGI (reference sequence). This CDR3 has 15 amino acids. The V end lost 6 bases, the J end lost 1 base, and 13 bases lay between the germline ends. DNA for the CDR3: TGTGCCAGCAGGACTGACAGCTTGAGCAATCAGCCCCAGCATTTT. Translating it yields CASRTDSLSNQPQHF.

This chain links TRBV4-2 with TRBJ1-3, with D perhaps TRBD1 (5 bases). Germline lookup yields CDR1 LGHNA and CDR2 YNFKEQ. The CDR3 consists of 16 residues. Trimming took off 3 bases at V and 0 bases at J, with 12 bases between the two ends. CDR3 in DNA: TGTGCCAGCAGCCAGGACACTCGGTACTCTGGAAACACCATATATTTT. It yields the protein CASSQDTRYSGNTIYF.

V and J are TRBV5-1 and TRBJ1-4; a weak D match, TRBD1 (5 bases). The germline V gene encodes CDR1 SGHRS and CDR2 YFSETQ. The CDR3 length is 15 residues. Between the trimmed V and J ends, which lost 4 bases and 8 bases, there was a span of 18 bases. CDR3: CASSLSGGIEEKLFF. CDR3 sequence (DNA): TGCGCCAGCAGCCTTAGCGGGGGGATTGAGGAAAAACTGTTTTTT.

The V call is TRBV3-1 (or the pseudogene TRBV3-2), the J call TRBJ2-1; possibly TRBD1 for D (6 bases). The CDR3 covers 15 residues. V shed 4 bases and J shed 12 bases, with 22 bases lying between them. Germline loops: CDR1 LGHDT, CDR2 YNNKEL (reference sequence). Written as DNA, the CDR3 is TGTGCCAGCAGCCGTTTACAGGGTGCAGCTTCGTGGCAGTTCTTC. Its protein is CASSRLQGAASWQFF.

The chain is built from TRBV7-2 and TRBJ1-6; 10 bases map to TRBD1. V gave up 1 base and J gave up 9 bases; unmatched junction bases: 12. CDR3 length equals 18 residues. From germline, CDR1 is SGHTA and CDR2 FQGNSA. The CDR3 DNA reads as TGTGCCAGCAGCTTAGGAGGGACAGGGGCGTACGGCAGTTCACCCCTCCACTTT. It translates to CASSLGGTGAYGSSPLHF.

J is TRBJ2-3 and V is TRBV7-3; D unclear. V lost 6 bases to trimming and J lost 4 bases, with 11 bases between them. This CDR3 spans 13 amino acids. CDR1 is SGHTA, CDR2 FQGTGA, per germline. The CDR3 sequence: CASRSSGSDTQYF. CDR3 DNA: TGTGCCAGCAGGTCGTCCGGTTCAGATACGCAGTATTTT.

Concerning this clone itself: Other DNA sequences of this sample code for an identical CDR3. The chain employs TRBV5-6 and TRBJ1-1; D is perhaps TRBD1 (6 bases). Looked up from germline, CDR1 is SGHDT and CDR2 is YYEEEE. The length of the CDR3 is 12 residues. V was trimmed by 4 bases and J by 4 bases, leaving 8 bases between them. The DNA for the CDR3 is TGTGCCAGCAGCATAGGGGGCACTGAAGCTTTCTTT. Translated: CASSIGGTEAFF.